Following are 12 T cell receptor beta chains from one sample sequenced in a study of T cells in tumors after PD-1 blockade. The data were produced by immunoSEQ multiplex PCR, yet TCRdb's version contains in-frame clones alone and is incomplete. The sample has about 59,000 clones, roughly 78% seen once; the top ten hold roughly 13%. The input for sequencing was PBMCs, taken before anti-PD-1 treatment. These receptors all stem from a human donor with basal cell carcinoma.

The V call is TRBV20-1, the J call TRBJ1-3, with no clear D. Germline V gives CDR1 DFQATT, CDR2 SNEGSKA (reference sequence). This CDR3 is 11 amino acids long. CDR3 nucleotides: TGCGGAAAGGGCTCTGGAAACACCATATATTTT. Translating gives CGKGSGNTIYF.

The chain couples TRBV6-5 to TRBJ2-3, with TRBD2 matching over 7 bases. CDR3 length equals 15 residues. V was pared by 6 bases and J by 5 bases, with 11 bases of the junction left unmatched. In germline, CDR1 is MNHEY, CDR2 SVGAGI. This CDR3 is CASSRQAGRVDTQYF. The CDR3 nucleotides read TGTGCCAGCAGCAGGCAAGCGGGGAGGGTAGATACGCAGTATTTT.

The chain carries TRBV7-9 and TRBJ1-4, with no clear D. The CDR3 is made up of 18 amino acids. Trimming removed 2 bases from V and 8 bases from J, with 24 bases in between. Germline lookup yields CDR1 SEHNR and CDR2 FQNEAQ (reference sequence). The CDR3: CASSLTLNPGSLGEKLFF. CDR3 DNA: TGTGCCAGCAGCTTAACGTTAAACCCCGGGTCCCTGGGGGAAAAACTGTTTTTT.

The rearrangement uses TRBV7-8 and TRBJ2-2; TRBD2 matches 9 bases. The CDR3 is 17 amino acids. Germline CDR1 and CDR2: SGHVS and FQNEAQ. J was trimmed by 5 bases and V by 0 bases; bases with no gene match: 7. CDR3 DNA sequence: TGTGCCAGCAGCTTAGCGAGAGCGGGGGGCCCAACCGGGGAGCTGTTTTTT. Translating it yields CASSLARAGGPTGELFF.

V is TRBV5-6 and J is TRBJ1-1; TRBD1 might be the D (5 bases). Per germline, CDR1 SGHDT and CDR2 YYEEEE. Trimming stripped 4 bases from V and 1 base from J, with 17 bases between. The CDR3 sequence is 16 residues long. This CDR3 is CASSVQWGSGNTEAFF. The CDR3 DNA reads as TGTGCCAGCAGCGTGCAATGGGGGAGCGGGAACACTGAAGCTTTCTTT.

The chain combines TRBV4-1 with TRBJ2-7; TRBD2 is a possible D gene (6 bases). V was cut by 1 base and J by 4 bases, with 14 bases left in between. This CDR3 contains 15 residues. Germline V CDR1 and CDR2: MGHRA, YSYEKL. The CDR3 spells CASSQALGRLYEQYF. CDR3 nucleotides: TGCGCCAGCAGCCAAGCCTTAGGGAGGCTTTACGAGCAGTACTTC.

The rearrangement links TRBV5-4 to TRBJ2-7, with 11 nucleotides matching TRBD1. In germline, CDR1 is SGHNT, CDR2 YYREEE (reference sequence). This CDR3 region has 15 residues. Trimming at V came to 0 bases and at J to 6 bases, leaving 5 bases not matched to a gene. The CDR3 DNA follows: TGTGCCAGCAGCTTGGCCGGGACAGGGGGTGTCGAGCAGTACTTC. Translation: CASSLAGTGGVEQYF.

The CDR3 DNA is TGTGCCAGCAGTTTAACTAGCGGGGGCTGGGAGACCCAGTACTTC. It is translated as CASSLTSGGWETQYF. This chain uses TRBV27 with TRBJ2-5, with 11 nucleotides matching TRBD2. The V gene's germline CDR1 is MNHEY and CDR2 SMNVEV (reference sequence). With 2 bases clipped from V and 5 bases from J, the junction kept 4 bases outside the gene matches. The CDR3 extends over 15 amino acids.

The chain employs TRBV14 and TRBJ2-7, with 8 bases that match TRBD2. CDR1 and CDR2 (germline): SGHDN, FVKESK. There are 13 residues in the CDR3. The J segment lost 3 bases and the V segment lost 4 bases, leaving 2 bases of the junction unmatched. Here the CDR3 DNA reads TGTGCCAGCAGCCCCACTAGCGGCTACGAGCAGTACTTC. Residues: CASSPTSGYEQYF.

The chain is built from TRBV12-5 and TRBJ1-3; D is possibly TRBD1 (5 bases). The V end was cut by 7 bases, the J end by 3 bases, with 13 bases between. There are 14 residues in the CDR3. The germline CDR1 and CDR2 sequences are LGHNT and FRNRAP. The CDR3 loop is CASVGADRGNTIYF. The CDR3 nucleotides read TGTGCTAGTGTTGGGGCGGATCGTGGAAACACCATATATTTT.

The chain uses TRBV2 and TRBJ2-5, with 8 bases matching TRBD2. The CDR3 contains 14 residues. Trimming took 7 bases from V and 5 from J; bases not matched to a gene: 9. From germline, CDR1 is SNHLY and CDR2 FYNNEI. The CDR3 DNA is TGTGCCAGCAAGGCGGGGGGCTTGAGGGAGACCCAGTACTTC. This translates into CASKAGGLRETQYF.

The rearrangement uses TRBV11-1 and TRBJ2-7; no definite D call. V dropped 1 base and J dropped 0 bases, with 10 bases sitting between them. The CDR3 length is 15 residues. Germline assignment: CDR1 SGHAT and CDR2 FQDESV (reference sequence). In DNA, the CDR3 is TGTGCCAGCAGCTTAGACAGCCTCAGCTCCTACGAGCAGTACTTC. Protein product: CASSLDSLSSYEQYF.